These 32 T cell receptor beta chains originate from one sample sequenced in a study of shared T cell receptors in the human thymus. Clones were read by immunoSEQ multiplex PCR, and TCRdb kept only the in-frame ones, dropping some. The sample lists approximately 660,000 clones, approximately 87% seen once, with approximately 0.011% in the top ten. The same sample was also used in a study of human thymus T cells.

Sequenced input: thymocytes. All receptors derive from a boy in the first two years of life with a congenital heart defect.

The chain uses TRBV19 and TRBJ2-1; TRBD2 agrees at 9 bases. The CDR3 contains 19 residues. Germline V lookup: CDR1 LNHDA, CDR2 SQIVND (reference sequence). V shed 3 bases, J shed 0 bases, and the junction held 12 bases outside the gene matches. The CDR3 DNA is TGTGCCAGTAGTATCGGGAGAGTGGGCGGGAGGGGCTCCTACAATGAGCAGTTCTTC. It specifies CASSIGRVGGRGSYNEQFF.

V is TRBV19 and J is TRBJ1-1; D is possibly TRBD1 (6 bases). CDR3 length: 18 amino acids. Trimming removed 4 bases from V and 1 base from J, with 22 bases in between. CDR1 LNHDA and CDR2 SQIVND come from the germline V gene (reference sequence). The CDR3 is CASSTRDKTPSQNTEAFF. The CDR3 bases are TGTGCCAGTAGTACACGGGACAAAACTCCTTCTCAGAACACTGAAGCTTTCTTT.

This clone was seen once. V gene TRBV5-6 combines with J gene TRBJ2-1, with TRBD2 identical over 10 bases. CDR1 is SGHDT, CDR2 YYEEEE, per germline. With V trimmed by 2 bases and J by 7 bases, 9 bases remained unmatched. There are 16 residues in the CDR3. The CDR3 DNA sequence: TGTGCCAGCAGCTTTTCTAGCGGGAGTATGTGGAATGAGCAGTTCTTC. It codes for CASSFSSGSMWNEQFF.

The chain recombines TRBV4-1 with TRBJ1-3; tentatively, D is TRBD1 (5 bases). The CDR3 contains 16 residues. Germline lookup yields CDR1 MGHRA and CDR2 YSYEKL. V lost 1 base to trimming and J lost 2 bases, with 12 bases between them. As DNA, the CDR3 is TGCGCCAGCAGCCAAGTGGGGCACCTCGCTGGAAACACCATATATTTT. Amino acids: CASSQVGHLAGNTIYF.

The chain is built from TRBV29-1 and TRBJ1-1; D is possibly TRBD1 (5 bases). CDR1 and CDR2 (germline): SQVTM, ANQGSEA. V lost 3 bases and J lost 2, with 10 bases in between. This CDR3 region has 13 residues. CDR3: CSVEGLLNTEAFF. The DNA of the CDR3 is TGCAGCGTTGAGGGACTCCTTAACACTGAAGCTTTCTTT.

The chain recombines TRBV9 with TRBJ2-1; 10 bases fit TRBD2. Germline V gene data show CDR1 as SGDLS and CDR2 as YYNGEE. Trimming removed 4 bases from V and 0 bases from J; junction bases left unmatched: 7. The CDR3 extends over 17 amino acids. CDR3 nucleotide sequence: TGTGCCAGCAGCCCCGGACTAGCGGAGAGCTCCTACAATGAGCAGTTCTTC. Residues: CASSPGLAESSYNEQFF. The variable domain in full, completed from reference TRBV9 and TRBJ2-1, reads DSGVTQTPKHLITATGQRVTLRCSPRSGDLSVYWYQQSLDQGLQFLIQYYNGEERAKGNILERFSAQQFPDLHSELNLSSLELGDSALYFCASSPGLAESSYNEQFFGPGTRLTVL.

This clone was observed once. CDR3 region: CASSLAGGPHEQFF. In nucleotides, the CDR3 is TGTGCCAGCAGCTTAGCGGGAGGGCCACATGAGCAGTTCTTC. The rearrangement uses TRBV7-6 and TRBJ2-1; 7 bases fit TRBD2. The V segment lost 0 bases and the J segment 8 bases; nucleotides outside the gene matches: 4. CDR3 length: 14 amino acids. The germline V gene encodes CDR1 SGHVS and CDR2 FNYEAQ.

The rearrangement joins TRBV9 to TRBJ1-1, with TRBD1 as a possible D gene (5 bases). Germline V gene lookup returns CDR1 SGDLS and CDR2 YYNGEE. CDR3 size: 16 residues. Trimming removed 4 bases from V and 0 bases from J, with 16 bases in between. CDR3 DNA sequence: TGTGCCAGCAGCCCCGGACACCAACCCATGAACACTGAAGCTTTCTTT. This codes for CASSPGHQPMNTEAFF.

The CDR3 here is CASSLVGTAYEQYF. Written as DNA, the CDR3 is TGTGCCAGCAGCTTAGTAGGGACAGCCTACGAGCAGTACTTC. This chain uses TRBV11-3 with TRBJ2-7, with 7 bases identical to TRBD1. The CDR3 is 14 residues long. Germline CDR1 reads SGHNT; CDR2 reads YENEEA. J gave up 2 bases and V 1 base, and 2 bases lay outside the gene matches.

The CDR3 reads CASTDRDRGTDTQYF. The CDR3 DNA follows: TGTGCCAGTACTGACAGGGATCGGGGCACAGATACGCAGTATTTT. The gene calls are TRBV19 and TRBJ2-3, with 7 nucleotides matching TRBD1. Per germline, CDR1 LNHDA and CDR2 SQIVND (reference sequence). The CDR3 has 15 residues. The V gene end was trimmed by 7 bases and the J gene end by 1 base; junction bases not matched to a gene: 8.

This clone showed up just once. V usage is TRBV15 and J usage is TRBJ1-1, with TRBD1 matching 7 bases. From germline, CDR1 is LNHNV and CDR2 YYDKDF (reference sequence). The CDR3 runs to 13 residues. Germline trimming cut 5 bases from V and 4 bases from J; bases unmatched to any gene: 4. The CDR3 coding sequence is TGTGCCACCAGCTCTTCAGGGGGCACTGAAGCTTTCTTT. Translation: CATSSSGGTEAFF.

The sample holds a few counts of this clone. The CDR3 DNA reads as TGTGCCAGCAGCGCGCGGACTTTCTACACTGAAGCTTTCTTT. It is translated as CASSARTFYTEAFF. V and J are TRBV7-6 and TRBJ1-1; D unclear. The ends were cut back, 5 bases at V and 3 bases at J, with 13 bases in the middle. The CDR3 contains 14 residues. The germline V gene encodes CDR1 SGHVS and CDR2 FNYEAQ.

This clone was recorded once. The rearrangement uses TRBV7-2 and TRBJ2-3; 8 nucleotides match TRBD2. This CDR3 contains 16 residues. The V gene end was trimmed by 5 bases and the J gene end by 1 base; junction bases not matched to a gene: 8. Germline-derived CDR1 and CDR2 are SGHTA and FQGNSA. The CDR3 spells CASSLEAGDRTDTQYF. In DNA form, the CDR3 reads TGTGCCAGCAGCCTAGAAGCGGGAGACCGCACAGATACGCAGTATTTT.

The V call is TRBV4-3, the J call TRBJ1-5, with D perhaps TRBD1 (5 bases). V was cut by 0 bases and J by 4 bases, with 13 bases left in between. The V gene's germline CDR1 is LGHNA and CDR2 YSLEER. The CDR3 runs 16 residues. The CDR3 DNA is TGCGCCAGCAGCCAAGATGGGGGGGGTCGGAATCAGCCCCAGCATTTT. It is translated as CASSQDGGGRNQPQHF.

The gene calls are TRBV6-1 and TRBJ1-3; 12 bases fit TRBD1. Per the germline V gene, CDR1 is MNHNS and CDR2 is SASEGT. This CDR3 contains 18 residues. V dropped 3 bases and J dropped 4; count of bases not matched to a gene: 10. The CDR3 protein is CASSDGDGTGGFGNTIYF. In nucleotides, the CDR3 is TGTGCCAGCAGTGATGGAGACGGGACAGGGGGCTTCGGAAACACCATATATTTT.

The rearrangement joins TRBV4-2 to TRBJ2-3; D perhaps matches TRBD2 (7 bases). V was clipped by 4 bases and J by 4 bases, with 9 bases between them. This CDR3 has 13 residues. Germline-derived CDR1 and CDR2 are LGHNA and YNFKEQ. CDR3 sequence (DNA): TGTGCCAGCAGCCTAGGGGGGGCAGATACGCAGTATTTT. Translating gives CASSLGGADTQYF.

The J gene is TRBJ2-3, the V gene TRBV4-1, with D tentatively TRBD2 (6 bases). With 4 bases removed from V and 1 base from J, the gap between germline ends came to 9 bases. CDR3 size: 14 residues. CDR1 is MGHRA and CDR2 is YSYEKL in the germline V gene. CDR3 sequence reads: CASSRGEGTDTQYF. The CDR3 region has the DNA TGCGCCAGCAGCCGGGGGGAGGGCACAGATACGCAGTATTTT.

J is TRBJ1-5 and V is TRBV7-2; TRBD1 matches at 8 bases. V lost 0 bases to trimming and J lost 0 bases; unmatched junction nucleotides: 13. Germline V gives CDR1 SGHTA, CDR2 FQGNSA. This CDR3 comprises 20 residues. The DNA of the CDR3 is TGTGCCAGCAGCTTAGCGGGGCCGGGACAGGACGCGTATAGCAATCAGCCCCAGCATTTT. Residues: CASSLAGPGQDAYSNQPQHF.

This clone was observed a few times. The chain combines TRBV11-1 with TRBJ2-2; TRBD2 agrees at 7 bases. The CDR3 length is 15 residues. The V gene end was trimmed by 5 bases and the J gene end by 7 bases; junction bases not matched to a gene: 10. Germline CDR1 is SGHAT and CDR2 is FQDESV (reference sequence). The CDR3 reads CASSPHAGDVGELFF. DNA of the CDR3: TGTGCCAGCAGCCCCCACGCGGGAGACGTCGGGGAGCTGTTTTTT.

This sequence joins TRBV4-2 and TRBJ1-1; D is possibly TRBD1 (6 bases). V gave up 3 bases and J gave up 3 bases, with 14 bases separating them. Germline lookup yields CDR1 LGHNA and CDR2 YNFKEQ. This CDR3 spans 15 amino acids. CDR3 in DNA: TGTGCCAGCAGCCATCAACAGGGAGGGGACACTGAAGCTTTCTTT. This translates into CASSHQQGGDTEAFF.

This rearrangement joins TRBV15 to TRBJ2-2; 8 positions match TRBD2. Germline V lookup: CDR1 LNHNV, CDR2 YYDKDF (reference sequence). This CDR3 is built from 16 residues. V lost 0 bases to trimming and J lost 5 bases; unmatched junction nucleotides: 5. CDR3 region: CATSREVLAGTGELFF. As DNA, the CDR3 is TGTGCCACCAGCAGAGAGGTTTTAGCGGGGACCGGGGAGCTGTTTTTT.

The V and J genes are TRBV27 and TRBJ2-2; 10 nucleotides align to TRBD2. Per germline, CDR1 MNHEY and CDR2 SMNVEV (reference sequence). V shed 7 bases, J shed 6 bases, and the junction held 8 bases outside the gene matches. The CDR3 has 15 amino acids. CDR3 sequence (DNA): TGTGCCAGCAACCCACTAGCGGGAAGTTCCGGGGAGCTGTTTTTT. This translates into CASNPLAGSSGELFF.

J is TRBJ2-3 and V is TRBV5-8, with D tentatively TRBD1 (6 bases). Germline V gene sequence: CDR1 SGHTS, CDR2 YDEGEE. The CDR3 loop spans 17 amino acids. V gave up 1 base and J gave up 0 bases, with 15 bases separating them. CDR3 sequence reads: CASSLLGQSHSTDTQYF. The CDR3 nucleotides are TGTGCCAGCAGCTTGCTCGGACAGAGCCATAGCACAGATACGCAGTATTTT.

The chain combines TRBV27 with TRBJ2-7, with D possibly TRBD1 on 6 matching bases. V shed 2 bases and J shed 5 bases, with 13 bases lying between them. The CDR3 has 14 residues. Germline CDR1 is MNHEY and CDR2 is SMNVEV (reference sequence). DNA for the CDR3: TGTGCCAGCAGTTTAGGGGGCAGGACGGACGAGCAGTACTTC. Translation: CASSLGGRTDEQYF.

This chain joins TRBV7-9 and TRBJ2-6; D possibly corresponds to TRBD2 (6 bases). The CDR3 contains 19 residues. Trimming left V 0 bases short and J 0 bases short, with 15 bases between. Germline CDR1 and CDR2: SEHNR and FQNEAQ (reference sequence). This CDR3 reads CASSLARGEGISGANVLTF. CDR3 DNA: TGTGCCAGCAGCTTAGCGCGGGGAGAGGGGATCTCTGGGGCCAACGTCCTGACTTTC.

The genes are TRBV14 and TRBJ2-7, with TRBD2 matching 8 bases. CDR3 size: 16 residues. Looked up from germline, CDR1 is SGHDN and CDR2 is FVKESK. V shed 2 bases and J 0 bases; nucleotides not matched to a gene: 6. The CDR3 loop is CASSQFLAGGSYEQYF. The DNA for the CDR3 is TGTGCCAGCAGCCAATTTCTAGCGGGTGGCTCCTACGAGCAGTACTTC.

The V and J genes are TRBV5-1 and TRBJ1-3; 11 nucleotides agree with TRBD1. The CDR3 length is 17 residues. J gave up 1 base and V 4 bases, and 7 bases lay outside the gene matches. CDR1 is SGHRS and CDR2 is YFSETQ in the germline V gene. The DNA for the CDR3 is TGCGCCAGCAGCGTTTACGGGACAGGGGGATCTGGAAACACCATATATTTT. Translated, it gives CASSVYGTGGSGNTIYF.

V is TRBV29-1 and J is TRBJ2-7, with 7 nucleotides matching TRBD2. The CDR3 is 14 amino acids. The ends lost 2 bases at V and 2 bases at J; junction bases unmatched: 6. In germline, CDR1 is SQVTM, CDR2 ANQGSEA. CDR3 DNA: TGCAGCGTTGAACAGGCGGGAGTGACCTACGAGCAGTACTTC. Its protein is CSVEQAGVTYEQYF.

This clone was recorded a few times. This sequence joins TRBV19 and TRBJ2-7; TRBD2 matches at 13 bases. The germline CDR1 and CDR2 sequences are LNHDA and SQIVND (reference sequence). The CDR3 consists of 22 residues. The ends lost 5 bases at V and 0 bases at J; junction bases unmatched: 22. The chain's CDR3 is CASSSIGPGGGGLAGLSYEQYF. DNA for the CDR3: TGTGCCAGTAGTTCTATAGGCCCGGGAGGGGGGGGACTAGCGGGACTCTCCTACGAGCAGTACTTC.

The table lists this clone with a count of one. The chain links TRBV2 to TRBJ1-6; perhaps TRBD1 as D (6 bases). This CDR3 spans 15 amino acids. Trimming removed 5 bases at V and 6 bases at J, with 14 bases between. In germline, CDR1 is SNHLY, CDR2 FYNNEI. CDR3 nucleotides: TGTGCCAGCAGTCCGTGGGGGCGCAGTAATTCACCCCTCCACTTT. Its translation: CASSPWGRSNSPLHF.

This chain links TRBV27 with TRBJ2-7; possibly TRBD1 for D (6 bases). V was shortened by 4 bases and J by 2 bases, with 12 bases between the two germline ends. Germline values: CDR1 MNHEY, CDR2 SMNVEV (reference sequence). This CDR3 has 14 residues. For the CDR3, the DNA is TGTGCCAGCAGTTCCAGGACAGATCCCTACGAGCAGTACTTC. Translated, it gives CASSSRTDPYEQYF.

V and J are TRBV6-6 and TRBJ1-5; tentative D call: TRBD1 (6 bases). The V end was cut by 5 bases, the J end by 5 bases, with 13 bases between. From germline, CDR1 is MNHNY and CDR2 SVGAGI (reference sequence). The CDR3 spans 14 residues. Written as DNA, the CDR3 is TGTGCCAGCAGTCCCGGGACATTTTATCAGCCCCAGCATTTT. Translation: CASSPGTFYQPQHF.